This note documents a single T cell receptor beta chain sequence. Its target is not known. The sample belongs to a study of T cell responses to AZD1222 COVID-19 vaccine. TCRdb's copy holds only in-frame clones and misses some; the assay was immunoSEQ multiplex PCR. The sample shows roughly 100,000 clones, about 89% of them seen only once. Study results and caveats: A rise in Spike-specific TCR breadth and depth followed two AZD1222 doses.

Germline lookup yields CDR1 SGHNT and CDR2 YYREEE (reference sequence). V was clipped by 6 bases and J by 1 base; unmatched bases: 5. CDR3 length: 14 amino acids. The material sequenced was peripheral blood, taken on day 0 of AZD1222 vaccination. The sequence was obtained from an adult in good health. The chain recombines TRBV5-4 with TRBJ1-2, with 8 positions matching TRBD1. The chain's CDR3 is CASNNGQGNYGYTF. CDR3 DNA sequence: TGTGCCAGCAACAATGGACAGGGTAACTATGGCTACACCTTC.